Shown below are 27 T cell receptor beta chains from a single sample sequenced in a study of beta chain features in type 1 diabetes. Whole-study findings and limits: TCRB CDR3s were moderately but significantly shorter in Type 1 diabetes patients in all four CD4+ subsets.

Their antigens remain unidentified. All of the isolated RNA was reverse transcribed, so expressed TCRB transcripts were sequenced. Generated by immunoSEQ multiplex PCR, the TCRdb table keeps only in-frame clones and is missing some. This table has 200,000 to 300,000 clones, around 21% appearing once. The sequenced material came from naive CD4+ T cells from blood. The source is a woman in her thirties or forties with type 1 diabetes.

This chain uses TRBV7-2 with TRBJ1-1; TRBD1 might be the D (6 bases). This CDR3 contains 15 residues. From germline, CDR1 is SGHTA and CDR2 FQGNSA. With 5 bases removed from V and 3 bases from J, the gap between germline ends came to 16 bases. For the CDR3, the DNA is TGTGCCAGCAGCCGCCCCGCGGGGGCAGACACTGAAGCTTTCTTT. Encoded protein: CASSRPAGADTEAFF.

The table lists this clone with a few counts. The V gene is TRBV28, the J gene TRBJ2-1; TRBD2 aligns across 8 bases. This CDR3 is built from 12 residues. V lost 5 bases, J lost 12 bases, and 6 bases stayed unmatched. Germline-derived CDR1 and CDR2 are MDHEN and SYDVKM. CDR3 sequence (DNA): TGTGCCAGCAGTACAGCGGGAGAGGGGCAGTTCTTC. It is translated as CASSTAGEGQFF. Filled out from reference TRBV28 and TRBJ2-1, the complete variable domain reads DVKVTQSSRYLVKRTGEKVFLECVQDMDHENMFWYRQDPGLGLRLIYFSYDVKMKEKGDIPEGYSVSREKKERFSLILESASTNQTSMYLCASSTAGEGQFFGPGTRLTVL.

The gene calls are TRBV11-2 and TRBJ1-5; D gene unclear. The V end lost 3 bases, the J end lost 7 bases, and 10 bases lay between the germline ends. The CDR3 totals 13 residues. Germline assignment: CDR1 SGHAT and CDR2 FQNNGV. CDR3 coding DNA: TGTGCCAGCAGCTTCACTTTAAGACAGCCCCAGCATTTT. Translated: CASSFTLRQPQHF. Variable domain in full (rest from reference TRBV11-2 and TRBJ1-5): EAGVAQSPRYKIIEKRQSVAFWCNPISGHATLYWYQQILGQGPKLLIQFQNNGVVDDSQLPKDRFSAERLKGVDSTLKIQPAKLEDSAVYLCASSFTLRQPQHFGDGTRLSIL.

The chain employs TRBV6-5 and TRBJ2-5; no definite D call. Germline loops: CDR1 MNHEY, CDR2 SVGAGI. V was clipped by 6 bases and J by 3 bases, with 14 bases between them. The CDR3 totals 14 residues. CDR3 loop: CASSLQSLEETQYF. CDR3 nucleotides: TGTGCCAGCAGCCTTCAGTCGCTAGAAGAGACCCAGTACTTC.

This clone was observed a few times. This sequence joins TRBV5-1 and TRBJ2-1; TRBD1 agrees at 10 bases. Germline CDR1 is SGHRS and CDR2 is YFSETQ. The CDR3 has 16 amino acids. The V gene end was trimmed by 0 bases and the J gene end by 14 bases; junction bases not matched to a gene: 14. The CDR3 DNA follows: TGCGCCAGCAGCTTGGGAGGGACAGGGGAGGCCCGAAGCAAGTTCTTC. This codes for CASSLGGTGEARSKFF.

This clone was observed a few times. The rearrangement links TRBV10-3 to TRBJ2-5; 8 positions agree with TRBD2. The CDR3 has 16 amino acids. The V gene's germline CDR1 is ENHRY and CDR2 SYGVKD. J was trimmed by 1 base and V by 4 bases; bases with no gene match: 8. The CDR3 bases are TGTGCCATCAGTGGCAGCGGGAGCAATCCCCAAGAGACCCAGTACTTC. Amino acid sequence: CAISGSGSNPQETQYF.

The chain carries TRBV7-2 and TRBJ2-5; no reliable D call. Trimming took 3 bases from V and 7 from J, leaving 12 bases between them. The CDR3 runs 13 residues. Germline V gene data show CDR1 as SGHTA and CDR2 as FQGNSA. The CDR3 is CASSFLSSGTQYF. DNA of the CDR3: TGTGCCAGCAGCTTCTTGTCCTCCGGGACCCAGTACTTC. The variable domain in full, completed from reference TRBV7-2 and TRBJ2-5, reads GAGVSQSPSNKVTEKGKDVELRCDPISGHTALYWYRQSLGQGLEFLIYFQGNSAPDKSGLPSDRFSAERTGGSVSTLTIQRTQQEDSAVYLCASSFLSSGTQYFGPGTRLLVL.

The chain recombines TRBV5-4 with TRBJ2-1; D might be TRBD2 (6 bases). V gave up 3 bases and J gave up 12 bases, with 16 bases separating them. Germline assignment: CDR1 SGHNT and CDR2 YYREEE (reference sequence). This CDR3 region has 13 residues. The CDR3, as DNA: TGTGCCAGCAGCTCCGACGGGCAGGAGGGGCAGTTCTTC. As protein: CASSSDGQEGQFF.

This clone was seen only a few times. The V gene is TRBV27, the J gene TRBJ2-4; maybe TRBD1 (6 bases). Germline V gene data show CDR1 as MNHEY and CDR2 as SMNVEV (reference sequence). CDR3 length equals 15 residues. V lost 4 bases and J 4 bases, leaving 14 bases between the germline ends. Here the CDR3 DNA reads TGTGCCAGCAGTTCGCTCACGGACAGTAAAAACATTCAGTACTTC. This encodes CASSSLTDSKNIQYF.

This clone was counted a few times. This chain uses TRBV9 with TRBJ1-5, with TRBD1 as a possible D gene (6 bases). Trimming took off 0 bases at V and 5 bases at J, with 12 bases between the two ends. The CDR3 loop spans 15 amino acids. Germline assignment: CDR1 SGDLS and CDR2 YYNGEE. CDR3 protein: CASSVEGGRDQPQHF. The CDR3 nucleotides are TGTGCCAGCAGCGTAGAGGGGGGGAGGGATCAGCCCCAGCATTTT.

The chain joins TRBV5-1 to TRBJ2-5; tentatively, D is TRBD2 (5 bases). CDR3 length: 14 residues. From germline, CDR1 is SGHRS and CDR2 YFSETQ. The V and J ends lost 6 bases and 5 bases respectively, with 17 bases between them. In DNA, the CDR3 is TGCGCCAGCACCAGCCCCGGGGTTGTGGAGACCCAGTACTTC. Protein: CASTSPGVVETQYF. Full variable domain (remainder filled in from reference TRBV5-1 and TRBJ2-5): KAGVTQTPRYLIKTRGQQVTLSCSPISGHRSVSWYQQTPGQGLQFLFEYFSETQRNKGNFPGRFSGRQFSNSRSEMNVSTLELGDSALYLCASTSPGVVETQYFGPGTRLLVL.

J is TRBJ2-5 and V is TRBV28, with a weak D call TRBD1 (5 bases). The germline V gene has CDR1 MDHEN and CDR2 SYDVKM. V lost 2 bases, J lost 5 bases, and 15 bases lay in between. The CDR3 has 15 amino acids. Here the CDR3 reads CASSLPQGLGETQYF. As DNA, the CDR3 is TGTGCCAGCAGTTTACCCCAGGGATTGGGGGAGACCCAGTACTTC.

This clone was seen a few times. The CDR3 protein is CASSLGQQNQPQHF. For the CDR3, the DNA is TGCGCCAGCAGCTTGGGACAGCAGAATCAGCCCCAGCATTTT. This chain uses TRBV5-1 with TRBJ1-5; TRBD1 is a possible D gene (5 bases). Germline V lookup: CDR1 SGHRS, CDR2 YFSETQ. The ends were cut back, 0 bases at V and 4 bases at J, with 8 bases in the middle. The CDR3 runs 14 residues.

CDR3 residues: CASSLRGPLTNSPLHF. CDR3 DNA sequence: TGTGCCAGCAGCCTGCGGGGGCCATTAACGAATTCACCCCTCCACTTT. The chain links TRBV7-2 to TRBJ1-6, with D possibly TRBD1 on 6 matching bases. With 5 bases removed from V and 7 bases from J, the gap between germline ends came to 18 bases. Germline-derived CDR1 and CDR2 are SGHTA and FQGNSA. The CDR3 length is 16 residues.

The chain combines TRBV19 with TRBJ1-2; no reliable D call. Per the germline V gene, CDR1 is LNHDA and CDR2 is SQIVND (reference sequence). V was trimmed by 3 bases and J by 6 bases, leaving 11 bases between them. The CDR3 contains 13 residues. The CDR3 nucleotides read TGTGCCAGTAGTATCGCAGGAGGAAATGGCTACACCTTC. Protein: CASSIAGGNGYTF. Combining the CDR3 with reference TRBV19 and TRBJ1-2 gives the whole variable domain DGGITQSPKYLFRKEGQNVTLSCEQNLNHDAMYWYRQDPGQGLRLIYYSQIVNDFQKGDIAEGYSVSREKKESFPLTVTSAQKNPTAFYLCASSIAGGNGYTFGSGTRLTVV.

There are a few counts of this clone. CDR3 region: CASSPPSGWYEQYF. Here the CDR3 DNA reads TGCGCCAGCAGCCCCCCTAGCGGGTGGTACGAGCAGTACTTC. This chain connects TRBV5-1 to TRBJ2-7; TRBD2 matches at 8 bases. V gave up 4 bases and J gave up 4 bases; unmatched junction bases: 7. Germline CDR1 is SGHRS and CDR2 is YFSETQ. The CDR3 is 14 residues long.

CDR3 region: CASSAGAGETQYF. The DNA of the CDR3 is TGTGCCAGCAGTGCCGGGGCGGGGGAGACCCAGTACTTC. V gene TRBV2 combines with J gene TRBJ2-5; possibly TRBD2 for D (6 bases). The CDR3 consists of 13 residues. Germline V CDR1 and CDR2: SNHLY, FYNNEI. Deletions cut 4 bases from V and 5 bases from J, with 11 bases between.

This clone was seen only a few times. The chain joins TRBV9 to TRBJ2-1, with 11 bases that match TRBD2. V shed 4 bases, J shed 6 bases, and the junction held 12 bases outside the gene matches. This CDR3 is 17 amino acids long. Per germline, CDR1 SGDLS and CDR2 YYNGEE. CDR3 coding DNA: TGTGCCAGCAGCTCCCGGGTGGGGACTAGCGGCCGCAATGAGCAGTTCTTC. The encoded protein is CASSSRVGTSGRNEQFF.

The CDR3, as DNA: TGTGCCAGCAGCCTCCGGACAGGGGGGAACACTGAAGCTTTCTTT. This gives the protein CASSLRTGGNTEAFF. The chain carries TRBV7-3 and TRBJ1-1; 10 bases line up with TRBD1. The CDR3 contains 15 residues. In germline, CDR1 is SGHTA, CDR2 FQGTGA. V gave up 5 bases and J gave up 1 base; unmatched junction bases: 4.

The CDR3 spells CASSPRSYNEQFF. CDR3 DNA sequence: TGTGCCAGCAGCCCCCGCTCCTACAATGAGCAGTTCTTC. The chain has TRBV7-6 and TRBJ2-1; D remains ambiguous. Germline-derived CDR1 and CDR2 are SGHVS and FNYEAQ. This CDR3 is 13 amino acids long. V lost 5 bases to trimming and J lost 0 bases, with 5 bases between them.

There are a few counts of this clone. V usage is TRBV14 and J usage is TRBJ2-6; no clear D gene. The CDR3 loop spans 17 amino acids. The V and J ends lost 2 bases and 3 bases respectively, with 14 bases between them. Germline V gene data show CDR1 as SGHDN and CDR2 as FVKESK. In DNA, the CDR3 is TGTGCCAGCAGCCAAAGAGGTAGCCGGCGTGGGGCCAACGTCCTGACTTTC. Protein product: CASSQRGSRRGANVLTF.

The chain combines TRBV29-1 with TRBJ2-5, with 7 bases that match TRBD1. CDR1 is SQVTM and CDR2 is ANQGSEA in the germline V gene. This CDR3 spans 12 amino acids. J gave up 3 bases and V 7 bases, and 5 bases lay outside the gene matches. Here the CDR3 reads CSASGTEETQYF. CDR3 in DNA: TGCAGCGCCTCCGGGACAGAAGAGACCCAGTACTTC.

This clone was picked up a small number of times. The CDR3 loop is CASSTLSGAQYF. The DNA of the CDR3 is TGTGCCAGCAGCACGCTCAGCGGGGCCCAGTACTTC. The genes are TRBV21-1 and TRBJ2-5; TRBD2, the D gene given by the table, was not confirmed from the DNA. TRBV21-1 constitutes a pseudogene. The CDR3 runs to 12 residues.

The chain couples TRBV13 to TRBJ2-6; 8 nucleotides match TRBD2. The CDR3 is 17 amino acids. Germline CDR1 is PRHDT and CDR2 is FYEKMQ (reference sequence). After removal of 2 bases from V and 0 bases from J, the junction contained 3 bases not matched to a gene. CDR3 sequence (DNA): TGTGCCAGCAGCTTACGGGGGGGGAGCTCTGGGGCCAACGTCCTGACTTTC. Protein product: CASSLRGGSSGANVLTF.

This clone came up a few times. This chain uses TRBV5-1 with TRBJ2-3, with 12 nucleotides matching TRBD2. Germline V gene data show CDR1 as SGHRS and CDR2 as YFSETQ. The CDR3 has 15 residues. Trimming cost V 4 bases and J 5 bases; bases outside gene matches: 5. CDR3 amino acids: CASSDGLAGQDTQYF. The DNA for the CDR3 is TGCGCCAGCAGCGACGGACTAGCGGGACAAGATACGCAGTATTTT.

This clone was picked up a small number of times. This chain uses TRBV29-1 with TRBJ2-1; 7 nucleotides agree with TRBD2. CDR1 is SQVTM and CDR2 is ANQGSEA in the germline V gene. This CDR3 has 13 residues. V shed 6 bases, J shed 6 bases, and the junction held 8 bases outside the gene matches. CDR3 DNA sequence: TGCAGCGTGGGGCTGGGCGGGAGCAATGAGCAGTTCTTC. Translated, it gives CSVGLGGSNEQFF.

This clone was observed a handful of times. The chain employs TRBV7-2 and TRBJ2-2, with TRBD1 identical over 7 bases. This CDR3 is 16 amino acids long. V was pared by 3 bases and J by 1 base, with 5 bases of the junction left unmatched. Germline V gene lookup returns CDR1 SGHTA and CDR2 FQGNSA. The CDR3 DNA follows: TGTGCCAGCAGCTTTCAAAGACAGGGGAACACCGGGGAGCTGTTTTTT. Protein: CASSFQRQGNTGELFF.